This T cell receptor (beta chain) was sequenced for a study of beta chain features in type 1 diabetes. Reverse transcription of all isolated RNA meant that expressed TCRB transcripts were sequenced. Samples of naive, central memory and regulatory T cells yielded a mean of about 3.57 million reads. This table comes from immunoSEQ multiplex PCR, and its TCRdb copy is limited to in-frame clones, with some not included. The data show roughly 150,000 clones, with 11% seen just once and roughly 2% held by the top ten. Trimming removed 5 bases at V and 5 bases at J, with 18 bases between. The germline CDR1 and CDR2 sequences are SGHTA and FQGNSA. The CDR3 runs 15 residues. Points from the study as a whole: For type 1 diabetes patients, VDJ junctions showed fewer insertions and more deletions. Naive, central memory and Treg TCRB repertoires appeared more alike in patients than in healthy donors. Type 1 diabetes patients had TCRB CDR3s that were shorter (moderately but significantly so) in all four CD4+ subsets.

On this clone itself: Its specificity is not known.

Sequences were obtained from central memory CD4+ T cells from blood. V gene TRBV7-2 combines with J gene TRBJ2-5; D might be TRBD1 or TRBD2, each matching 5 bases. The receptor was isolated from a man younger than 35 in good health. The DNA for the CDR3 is TGTGCCAGCAGCGGCCGGGACGTGGGCGGGGAGACCCAGTACTTC. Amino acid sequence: CASSGRDVGGETQYF.